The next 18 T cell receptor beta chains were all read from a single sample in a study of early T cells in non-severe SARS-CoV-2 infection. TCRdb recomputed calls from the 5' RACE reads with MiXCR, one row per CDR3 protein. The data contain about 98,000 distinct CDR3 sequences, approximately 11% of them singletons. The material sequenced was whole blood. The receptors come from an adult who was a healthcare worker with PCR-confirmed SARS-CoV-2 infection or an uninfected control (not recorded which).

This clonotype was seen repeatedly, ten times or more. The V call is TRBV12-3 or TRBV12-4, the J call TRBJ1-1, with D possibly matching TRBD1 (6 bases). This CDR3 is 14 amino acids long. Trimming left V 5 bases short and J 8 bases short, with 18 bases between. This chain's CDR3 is CASSPTGQGREAFF. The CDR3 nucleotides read TGTGCCAGCAGTCCGACAGGCCAGGGGAGGGAAGCTTTCTTT.

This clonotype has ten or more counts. For the CDR3, the DNA is TGCGCCAGCAGCTTGGGGAGCGGAGGTCTTCTAGAGACCCAGTACTTC. Translated, it gives CASSLGSGGLLETQYF. This chain links TRBV5-1 with TRBJ2-5, with a weak D call TRBD2 (5 bases). Germline V gives CDR1 SGHRS, CDR2 YFSETQ. The CDR3 spans 16 residues. The germline V and J ends were trimmed by 0 bases and 4 bases, with 16 bases remaining between them.

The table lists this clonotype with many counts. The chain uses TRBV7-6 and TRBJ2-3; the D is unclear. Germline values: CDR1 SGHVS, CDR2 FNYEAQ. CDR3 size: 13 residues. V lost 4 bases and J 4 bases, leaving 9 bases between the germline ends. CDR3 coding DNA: TGTGCCAGCAGCTCCCAGACGGCAGATACGCAGTATTTT. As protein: CASSSQTADTQYF.

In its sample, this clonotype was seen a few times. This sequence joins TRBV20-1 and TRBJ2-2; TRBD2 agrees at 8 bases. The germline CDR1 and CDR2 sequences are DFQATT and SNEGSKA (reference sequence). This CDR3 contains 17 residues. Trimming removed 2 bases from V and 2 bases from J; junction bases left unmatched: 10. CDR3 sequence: CSARSSASGSNTGELFF. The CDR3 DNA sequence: TGCAGTGCTAGAAGTTCGGCTAGCGGGTCTAACACCGGGGAGCTGTTTTTT.

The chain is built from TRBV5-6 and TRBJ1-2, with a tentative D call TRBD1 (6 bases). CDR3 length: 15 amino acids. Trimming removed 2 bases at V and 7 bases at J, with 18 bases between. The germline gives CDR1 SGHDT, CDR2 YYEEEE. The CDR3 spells CASSFYAYRESGYTF. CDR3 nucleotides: TGTGCCAGCAGCTTTTACGCTTACAGGGAAAGTGGCTACACCTTC.

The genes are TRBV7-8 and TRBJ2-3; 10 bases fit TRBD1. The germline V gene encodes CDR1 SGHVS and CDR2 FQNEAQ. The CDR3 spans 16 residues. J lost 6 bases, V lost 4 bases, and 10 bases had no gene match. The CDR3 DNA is TGTGCCAGCAGCTCGATTGACAGGGGGCTGAGGGATACGCAGTATTTT. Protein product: CASSSIDRGLRDTQYF.

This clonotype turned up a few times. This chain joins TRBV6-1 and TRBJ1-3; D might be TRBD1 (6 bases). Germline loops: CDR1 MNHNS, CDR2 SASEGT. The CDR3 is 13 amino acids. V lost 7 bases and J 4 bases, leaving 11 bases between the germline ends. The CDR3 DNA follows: TGTGCCAGCACCCGGACAGAGGGAAACACCATATATTTT. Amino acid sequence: CASTRTEGNTIYF.

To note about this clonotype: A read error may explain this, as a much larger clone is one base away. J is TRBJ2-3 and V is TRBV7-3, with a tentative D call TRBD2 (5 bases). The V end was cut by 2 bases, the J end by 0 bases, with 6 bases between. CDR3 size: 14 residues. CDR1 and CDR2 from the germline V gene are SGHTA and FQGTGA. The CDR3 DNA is TGTGCCAGCAGCTTAGGGGAGAGCACAGATACGCAGTATTTT. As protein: CASSLGESTDTQYF.

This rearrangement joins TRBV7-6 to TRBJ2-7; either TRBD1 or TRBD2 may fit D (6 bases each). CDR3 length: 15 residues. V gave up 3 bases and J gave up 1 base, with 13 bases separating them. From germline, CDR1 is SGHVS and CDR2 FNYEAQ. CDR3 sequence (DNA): TGTGCCAGCAGCTTTGGGTTAGGGGGGTCCTACGAGCAGTACTTC. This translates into CASSFGLGGSYEQYF. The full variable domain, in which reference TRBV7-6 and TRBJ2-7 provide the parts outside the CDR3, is GAGVSQSPRYKVTKRGQDVALRCDPISGHVSLYWYRQALGQGPEFLTYFNYEAQQDKSGLPNDRFSAERPEGSISTLTIQRTEQRDSAMYRCASSFGLGGSYEQYFGPGTRLTVT.

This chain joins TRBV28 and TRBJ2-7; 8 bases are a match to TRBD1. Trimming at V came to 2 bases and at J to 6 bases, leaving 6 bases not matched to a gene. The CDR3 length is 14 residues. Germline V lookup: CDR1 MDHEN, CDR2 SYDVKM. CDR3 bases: TGTGCCAGCAGTTTAGCAGGGGGCGAAGGCGAGCAGTACTTC. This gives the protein CASSLAGGEGEQYF.

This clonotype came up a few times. CDR3: CASSPSDKRVVTDTQYF. The CDR3 bases are TGTGCCAGCAGCCCATCCGATAAAAGGGTGGTGACAGATACGCAGTATTTT. V gene TRBV3-1 combines with J gene TRBJ2-3; D gene ambiguous. The CDR3 totals 17 residues. Germline values: CDR1 LGHDT, CDR2 YNNKEL (reference sequence). V lost 4 bases to trimming and J lost 3 bases, with 20 bases between them.

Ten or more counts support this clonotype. CDR3 loop: CSAIEEPSSYEQYF. The CDR3 DNA follows: TGCAGTGCTATAGAGGAACCGAGCTCCTACGAGCAGTACTTC. This chain connects TRBV20-1 to TRBJ2-7; D gene unclear. Germline V gives CDR1 DFQATT, CDR2 SNEGSKA (reference sequence). CDR3 length: 14 residues. Trimming removed 4 bases from V and 0 bases from J, with 13 bases in between.

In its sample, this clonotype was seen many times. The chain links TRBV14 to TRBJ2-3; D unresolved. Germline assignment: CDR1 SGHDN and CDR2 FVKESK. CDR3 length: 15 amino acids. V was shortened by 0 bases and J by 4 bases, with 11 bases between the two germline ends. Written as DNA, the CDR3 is TGTGCCAGCAGCCAAGATCGGCCACCCGCAGATACGCAGTATTTT. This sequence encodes CASSQDRPPADTQYF.

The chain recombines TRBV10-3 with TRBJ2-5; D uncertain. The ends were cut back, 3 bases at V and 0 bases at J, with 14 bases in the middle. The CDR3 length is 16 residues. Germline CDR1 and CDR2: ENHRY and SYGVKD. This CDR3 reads CAISDRGKKYQETQYF. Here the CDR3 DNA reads TGTGCCATCAGTGATCGTGGAAAGAAGTACCAAGAGACCCAGTACTTC.

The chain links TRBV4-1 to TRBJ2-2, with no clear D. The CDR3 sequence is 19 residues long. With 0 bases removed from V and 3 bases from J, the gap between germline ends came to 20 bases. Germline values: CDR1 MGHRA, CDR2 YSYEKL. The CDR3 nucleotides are TGCGCCAGCAGCCAAGAGAAACTCCGGGTAATGTTGGACACCGGGGAGCTGTTTTTT. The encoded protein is CASSQEKLRVMLDTGELFF.

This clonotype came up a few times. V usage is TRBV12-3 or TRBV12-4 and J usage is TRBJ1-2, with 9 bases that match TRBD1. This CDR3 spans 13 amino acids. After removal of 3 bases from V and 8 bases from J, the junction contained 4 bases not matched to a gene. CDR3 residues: CASSFGQGRGYTF. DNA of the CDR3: TGTGCCAGCAGTTTCGGACAGGGGCGAGGCTACACCTTC.

This CDR3 reads CASSLQGPMNTEAFF. DNA for the CDR3: TGCGCCAGCAGCTTACAGGGGCCTATGAACACTGAAGCTTTCTTT. This chain uses TRBV5-1 with TRBJ1-1; 7 nucleotides match TRBD1. This CDR3 is 15 amino acids long. Unmatched junction bases numbered 4, after V lost 2 bases and J lost 0 bases. Germline-derived CDR1 and CDR2 are SGHRS and YFSETQ.

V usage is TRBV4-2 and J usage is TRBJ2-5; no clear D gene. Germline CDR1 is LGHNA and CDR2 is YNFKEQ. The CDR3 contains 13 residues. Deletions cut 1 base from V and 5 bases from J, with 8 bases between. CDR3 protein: CASSQATRETQYF. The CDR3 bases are TGTGCCAGCAGCCAAGCTACACGGGAGACCCAGTACTTC.